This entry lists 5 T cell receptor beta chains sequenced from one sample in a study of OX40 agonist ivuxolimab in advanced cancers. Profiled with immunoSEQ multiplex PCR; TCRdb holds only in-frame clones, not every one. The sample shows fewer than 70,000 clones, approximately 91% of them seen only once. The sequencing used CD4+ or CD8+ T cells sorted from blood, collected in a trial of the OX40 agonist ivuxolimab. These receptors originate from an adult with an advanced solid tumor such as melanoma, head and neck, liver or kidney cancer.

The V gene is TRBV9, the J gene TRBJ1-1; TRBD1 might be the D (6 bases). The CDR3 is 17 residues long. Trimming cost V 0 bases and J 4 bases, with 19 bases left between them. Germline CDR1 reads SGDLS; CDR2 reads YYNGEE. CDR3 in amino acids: CASSVAPSGVRGTEAFF. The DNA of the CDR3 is TGTGCCAGCAGCGTAGCTCCTTCGGGGGTCAGGGGCACTGAAGCTTTCTTT.

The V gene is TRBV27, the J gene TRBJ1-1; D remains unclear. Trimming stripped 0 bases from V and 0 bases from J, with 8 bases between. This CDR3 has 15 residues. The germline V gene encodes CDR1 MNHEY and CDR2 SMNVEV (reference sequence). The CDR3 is CASSLSGNMNTEAFF. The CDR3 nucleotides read TGTGCCAGCAGTTTATCAGGGAACATGAACACTGAAGCTTTCTTT.

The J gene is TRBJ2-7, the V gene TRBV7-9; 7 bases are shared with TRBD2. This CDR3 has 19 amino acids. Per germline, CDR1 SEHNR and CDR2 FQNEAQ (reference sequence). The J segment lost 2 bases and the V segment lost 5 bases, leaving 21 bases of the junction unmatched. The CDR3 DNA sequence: TGTGCCAGCAGCCCAGGTGGGGCTCTGGGAGGGCAATTACCCTACGAGCAGTACTTC. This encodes CASSPGGALGGQLPYEQYF. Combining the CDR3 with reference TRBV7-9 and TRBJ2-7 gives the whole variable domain DTGVSQNPRHKITKRGQNVTFRCDPISEHNRLYWYRQTLGQGPEFLTYFQNEAQLEKSRLLSDRFSAERPKGSFSTLEIQRTEQGDSAMYLCASSPGGALGGQLPYEQYFGPGTRLTVT.

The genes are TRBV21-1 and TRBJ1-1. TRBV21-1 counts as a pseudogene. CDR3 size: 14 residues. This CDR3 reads CASSPHWTNTEAFF. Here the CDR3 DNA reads TGTGCCAGCAGCCCCCATTGGACGAACACTGAAGCTTTCTTT.

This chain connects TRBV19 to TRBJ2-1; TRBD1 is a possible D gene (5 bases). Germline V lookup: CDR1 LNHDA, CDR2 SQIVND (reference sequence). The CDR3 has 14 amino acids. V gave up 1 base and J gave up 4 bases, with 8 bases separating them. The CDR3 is CASSIAKGYNEQFF. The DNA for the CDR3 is TGTGCCAGTAGTATAGCGAAGGGGTACAATGAGCAGTTCTTC.